This TCR beta chain stems from a study of blood T cell repertoires in COVID-19. Whole-study context: PBMCs, B-cell-depleted T cells, or T cells were the source of the cDNA or gDNA that made up the material.

The age range of participants was about 18 to 100 years, with residence in about two dozen US areas. Among Cohort 3 donors, those recovered had two negative PCRs, clearance, or symptom resolution. Only in-frame clones appear in the TCRdb table, and some are missing; sequencing was by immunoSEQ multiplex PCR. Among roughly 400,000 clones, 90% were seen once, and the ten largest hold 0.6%. There are 15 residues in the CDR3. Germline V gene sequence: CDR1 KGHSH, CDR2 LQKENI. Trimming took 4 bases from V and 0 from J; bases not matched to a gene: 2. This sequence was found in a man aged 18 to 29 who had recovered from COVID-19. The sequenced sample was PBMCs or T cells enriched from blood (not recorded which). V gene TRBV18 combines with J gene TRBJ2-1; 8 bases are shared with TRBD2. CDR3 bases: TGTGCCAGCTCACACGGGAGGGCCTCCTACAATGAGCAGTTCTTC. It codes for CASSHGRASYNEQFF.